This T cell receptor beta chain was profiled in a study of CD8 T cells in Susac syndrome. An amount of RNA that ranged from roughly 0.5 to 1 ug was reverse transcribed with random hexamers. Each CDR3 protein gets one entry after TCRdb re-called the immunoSEQ multiplex PCR reads with MiXCR. Among approximately 150,000 distinct CDR3 sequences listed, roughly 94% were seen once. Multiple sclerosis controls were treatment-naive patients with stable or active relapsing-remitting disease. Negative isolation yielded the CD8+ and CD4+ T cells, while FACS enriched the TEMRA cells. The material sequenced was CD4+ T cells from PBMCs. This sequence originates from a human donor with multiple sclerosis.

In DNA, the CDR3 is TGCAGCGTCAGACAGGGGGCAGAGACCCAGTACTTC. This gives the protein CSVRQGAETQYF. The V and J genes are TRBV29-1 and TRBJ2-5; the match to TRBD1 covers 10 bases. V was clipped by 6 bases and J by 4 bases; unmatched bases: 2. The CDR3 covers 12 residues. The V gene's germline CDR1 is SQVTM and CDR2 ANQGSEA.